This TCR beta chain was profiled in a study of cytomegalovirus exposure and HLA in healthy donors. Study-level points and caveats: A later analysis by the authors found several of the most significant clusters apparently linked to common viral pathogens.

Worth noting for this clone: Its antigen is not identified.

Primers for the PCR totalled 60 Vbeta and 13 Jbeta. TCRdb's copy holds only in-frame clones and misses some; the assay was immunoSEQ multiplex PCR. The table lists about 160,000 clones, 70% to 85% of them singletons. The V gene's germline CDR1 is LGHNA and CDR2 YNFKEQ. This CDR3 is 15 amino acids long. Unmatched junction bases numbered 3, after V lost 1 base and J lost 4 bases. The clonotype comes from a man in his forties or fifties in good health and CMV-seronegative. V gene TRBV4-2 combines with J gene TRBJ2-1, with 8 positions matching TRBD2. Material: PBMCs. This chain's CDR3 is CASSQAGGGYNEQFF. The CDR3 nucleotides are TGTGCCAGCAGCCAAGCCGGGGGGGGGTACAATGAGCAGTTCTTC.